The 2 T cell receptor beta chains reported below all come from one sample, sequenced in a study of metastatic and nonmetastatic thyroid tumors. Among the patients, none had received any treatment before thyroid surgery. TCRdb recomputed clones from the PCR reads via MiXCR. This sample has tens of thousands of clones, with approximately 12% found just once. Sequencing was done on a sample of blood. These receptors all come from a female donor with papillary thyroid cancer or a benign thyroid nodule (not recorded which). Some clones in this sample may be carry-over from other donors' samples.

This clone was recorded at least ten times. The CDR3 here is CASSYWGLKRPDTQYF. In DNA, the CDR3 is TGTGCCAGCAGTTACTGGGGACTAAAACGGCCAGATACGCAGTATTTT. The V and J genes are TRBV6-2 or TRBV6-3 and TRBJ2-3, with TRBD2 identical over 7 bases. Trimming at V came to 1 base and at J to 4 bases, leaving 8 bases not matched to a gene. The V gene's germline CDR1 is MNHEY and CDR2 SVGEGT. The CDR3 is made up of 16 amino acids.

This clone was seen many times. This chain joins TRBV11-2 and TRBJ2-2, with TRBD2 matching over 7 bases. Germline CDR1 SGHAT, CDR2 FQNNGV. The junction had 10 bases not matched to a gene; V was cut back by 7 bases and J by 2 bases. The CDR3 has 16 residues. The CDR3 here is CASKGIAGLNTGELFF. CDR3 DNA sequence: TGTGCCAGCAAAGGGATAGCGGGCCTAAACACCGGGGAGCTGTTTTTT.